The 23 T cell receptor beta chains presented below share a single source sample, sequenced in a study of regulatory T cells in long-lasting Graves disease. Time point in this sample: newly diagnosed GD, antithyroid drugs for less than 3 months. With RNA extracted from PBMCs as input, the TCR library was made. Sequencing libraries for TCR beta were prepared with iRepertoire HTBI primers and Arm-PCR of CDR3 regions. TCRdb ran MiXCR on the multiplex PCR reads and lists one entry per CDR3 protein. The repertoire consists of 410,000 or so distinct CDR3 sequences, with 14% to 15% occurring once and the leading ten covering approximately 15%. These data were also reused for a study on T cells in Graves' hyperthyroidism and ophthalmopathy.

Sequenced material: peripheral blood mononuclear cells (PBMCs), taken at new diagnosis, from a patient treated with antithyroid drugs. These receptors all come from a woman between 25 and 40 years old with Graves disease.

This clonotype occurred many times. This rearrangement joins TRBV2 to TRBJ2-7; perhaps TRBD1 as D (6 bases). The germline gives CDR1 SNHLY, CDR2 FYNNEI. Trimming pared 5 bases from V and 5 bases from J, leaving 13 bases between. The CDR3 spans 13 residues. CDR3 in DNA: TGTGCCAGCAGTTGGCAGGGGTATAACGAGCAGTACTTC. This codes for CASSWQGYNEQYF.

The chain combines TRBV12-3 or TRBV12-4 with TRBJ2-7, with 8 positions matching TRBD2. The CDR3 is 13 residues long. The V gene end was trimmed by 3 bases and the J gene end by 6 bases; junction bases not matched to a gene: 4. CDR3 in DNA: TGTGCCAGCAGTTTGCTAGCGGGTTGCGAGCAGTACTTC. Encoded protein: CASSLLAGCEQYF.

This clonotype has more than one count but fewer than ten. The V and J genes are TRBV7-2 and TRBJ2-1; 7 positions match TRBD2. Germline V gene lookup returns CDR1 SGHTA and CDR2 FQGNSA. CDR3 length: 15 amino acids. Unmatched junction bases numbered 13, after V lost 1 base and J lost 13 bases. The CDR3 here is CASSLGGGSLKKQFF. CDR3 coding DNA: TGTGCCAGCAGCTTAGGTGGCGGGAGTCTTAAAAAACAGTTCTTC.

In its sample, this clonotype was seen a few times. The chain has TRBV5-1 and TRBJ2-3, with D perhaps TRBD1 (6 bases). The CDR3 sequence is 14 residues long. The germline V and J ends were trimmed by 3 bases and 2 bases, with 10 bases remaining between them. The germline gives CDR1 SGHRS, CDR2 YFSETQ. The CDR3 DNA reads TGCGCCAGCAGCTCACAGGGAGTCACAGATACGCAGTATTTT. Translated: CASSSQGVTDTQYF.

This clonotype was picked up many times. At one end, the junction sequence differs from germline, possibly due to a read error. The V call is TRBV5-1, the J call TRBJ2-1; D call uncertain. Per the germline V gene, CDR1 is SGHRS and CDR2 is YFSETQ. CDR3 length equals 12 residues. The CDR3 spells CASSLAQDEQFF. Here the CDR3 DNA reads TGTGCCAGCAGCTTGGCCCAGGATGAGCAGTTCTTC.

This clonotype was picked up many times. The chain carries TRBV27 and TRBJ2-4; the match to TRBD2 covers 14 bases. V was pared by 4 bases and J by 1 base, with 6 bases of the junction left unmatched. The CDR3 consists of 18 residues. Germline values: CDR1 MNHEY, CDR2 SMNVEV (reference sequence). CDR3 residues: CASSSGLAGGAAKNIQYF. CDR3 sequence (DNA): TGTGCCAGCAGTTCCGGACTAGCGGGAGGTGCGGCCAAAAACATTCAGTACTTC.

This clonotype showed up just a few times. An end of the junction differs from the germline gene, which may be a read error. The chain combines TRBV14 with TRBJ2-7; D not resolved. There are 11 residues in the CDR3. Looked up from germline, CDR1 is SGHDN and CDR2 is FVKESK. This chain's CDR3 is CASSQGPRVTF. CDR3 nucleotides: TGTGCCAGCAGCCAAGGGCCTAGAGTCACCTTC.

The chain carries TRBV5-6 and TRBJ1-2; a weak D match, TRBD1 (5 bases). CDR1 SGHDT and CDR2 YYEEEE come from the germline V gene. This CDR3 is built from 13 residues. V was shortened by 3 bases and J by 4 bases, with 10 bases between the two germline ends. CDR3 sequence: CASSSQGIYGYTF. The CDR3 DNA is TGTGCCAGCAGCTCCCAGGGTATCTATGGCTACACCTTC.

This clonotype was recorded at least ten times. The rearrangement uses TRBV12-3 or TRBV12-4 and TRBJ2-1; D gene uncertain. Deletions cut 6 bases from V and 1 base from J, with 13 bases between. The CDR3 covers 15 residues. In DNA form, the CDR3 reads TGTGCCAGCAGACCCCTACTCGGGTCCTACAATGAGCAGTTCTTC. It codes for CASRPLLGSYNEQFF.

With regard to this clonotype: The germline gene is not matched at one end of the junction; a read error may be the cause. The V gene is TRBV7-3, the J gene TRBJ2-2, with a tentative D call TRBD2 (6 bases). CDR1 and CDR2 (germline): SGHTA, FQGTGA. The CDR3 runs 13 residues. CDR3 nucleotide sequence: TGTGCCAGCAGCTTAACTCCGGCCGGGGGGCTGTTTTTT. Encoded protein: CASSLTPAGGLFF.

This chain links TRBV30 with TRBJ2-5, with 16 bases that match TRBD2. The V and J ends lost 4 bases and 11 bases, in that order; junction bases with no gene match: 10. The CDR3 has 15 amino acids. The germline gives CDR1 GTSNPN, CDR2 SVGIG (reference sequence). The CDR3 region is CAWTSGTSGRVKQYF. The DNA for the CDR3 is TGTGCCTGGACCTCTGGGACTAGCGGGAGGGTAAAGCAGTACTTC.

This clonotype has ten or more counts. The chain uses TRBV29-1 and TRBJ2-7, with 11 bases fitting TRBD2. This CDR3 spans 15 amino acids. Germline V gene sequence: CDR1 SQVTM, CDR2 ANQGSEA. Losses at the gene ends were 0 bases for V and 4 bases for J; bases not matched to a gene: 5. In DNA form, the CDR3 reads TGCAGCGTTGAAGATCCCACTAGCGGGAGTTACGAGCAGTACTTC. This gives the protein CSVEDPTSGSYEQYF.

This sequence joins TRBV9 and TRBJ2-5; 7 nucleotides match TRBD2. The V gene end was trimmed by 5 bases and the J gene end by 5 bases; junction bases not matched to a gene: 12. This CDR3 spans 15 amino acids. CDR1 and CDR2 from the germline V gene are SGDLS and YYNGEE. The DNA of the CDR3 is TGTGCCAGCAGTCGTCGGGGGGATAGCTGGGAGACCCAGTACTTC. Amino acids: CASSRRGDSWETQYF.

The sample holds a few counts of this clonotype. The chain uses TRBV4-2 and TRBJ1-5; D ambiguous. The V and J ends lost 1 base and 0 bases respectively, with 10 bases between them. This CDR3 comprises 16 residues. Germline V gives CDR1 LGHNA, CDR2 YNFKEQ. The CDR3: CASSQGQTASNQPQHF. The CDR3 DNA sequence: TGTGCCAGCAGCCAAGGTCAGACGGCTAGCAATCAGCCCCAGCATTTT.

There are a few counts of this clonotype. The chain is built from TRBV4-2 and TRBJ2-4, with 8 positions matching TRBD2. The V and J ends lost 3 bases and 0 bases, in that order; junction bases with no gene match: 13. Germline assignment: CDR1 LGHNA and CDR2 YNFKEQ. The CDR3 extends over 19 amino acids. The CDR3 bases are TGTGCCAGCAGCCACAGCCCTGCGGGAGGCCAATTAGCCAAAAACATTCAGTACTTC. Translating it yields CASSHSPAGGQLAKNIQYF.

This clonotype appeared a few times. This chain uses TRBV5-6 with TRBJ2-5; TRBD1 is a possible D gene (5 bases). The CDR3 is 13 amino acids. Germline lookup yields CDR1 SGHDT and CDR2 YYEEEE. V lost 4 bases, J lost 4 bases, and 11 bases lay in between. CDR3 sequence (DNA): TGTGCCAGCAGCAGCGACAGTGCAGAGACCCAGTACTTC. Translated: CASSSDSAETQYF.

CDR3 DNA sequence: TGTGCCAGCAGCGTCAACCCCGGAGGGAATGAGCAGTTCTTC. Translating gives CASSVNPGGNEQFF. The V call is TRBV9, the J call TRBJ2-1, with D possibly matching TRBD2 (6 bases). The CDR3 extends over 14 amino acids. Germline assignment: CDR1 SGDLS and CDR2 YYNGEE. Trimming took 2 bases from V and 7 from J, leaving 13 bases between them. The full variable domain, rest sourced from reference TRBV9 and TRBJ2-1, is DSGVTQTPKHLITATGQRVTLRCSPRSGDLSVYWYQQSLDQGLQFLIQYYNGEERAKGNILERFSAQQFPDLHSELNLSSLELGDSALYFCASSVNPGGNEQFFGPGTRLTVL.

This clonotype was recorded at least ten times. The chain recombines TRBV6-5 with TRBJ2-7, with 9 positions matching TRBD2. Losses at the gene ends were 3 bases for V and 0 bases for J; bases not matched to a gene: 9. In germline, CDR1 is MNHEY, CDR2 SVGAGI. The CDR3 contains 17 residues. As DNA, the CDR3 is TGTGCCAGCAGTTATGCTGGCCTAGCGGGATCCTCCTACGAGCAGTACTTC. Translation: CASSYAGLAGSSYEQYF.

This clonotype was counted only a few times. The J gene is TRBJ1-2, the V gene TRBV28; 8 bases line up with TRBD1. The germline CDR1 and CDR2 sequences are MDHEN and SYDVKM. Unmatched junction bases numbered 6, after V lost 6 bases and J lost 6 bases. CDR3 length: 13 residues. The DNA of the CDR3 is TGTGCCAGCAGGGTGACAGGGGAGGATGGCTACACCTTC. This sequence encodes CASRVTGEDGYTF.

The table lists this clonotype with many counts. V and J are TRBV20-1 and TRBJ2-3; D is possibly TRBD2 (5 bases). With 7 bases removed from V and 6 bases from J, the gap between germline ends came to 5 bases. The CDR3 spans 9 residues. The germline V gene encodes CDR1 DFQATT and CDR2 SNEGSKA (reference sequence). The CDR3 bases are TGCAGTGGAGGGGATACGCAGTATTTT. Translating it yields CSGGDTQYF.

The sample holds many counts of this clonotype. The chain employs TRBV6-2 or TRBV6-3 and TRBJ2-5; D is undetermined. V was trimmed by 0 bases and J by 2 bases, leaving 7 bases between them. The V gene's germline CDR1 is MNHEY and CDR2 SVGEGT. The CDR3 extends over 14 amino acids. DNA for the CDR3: TGTGCCAGCAGTTACTCTACTGCGCAAGAGACCCAGTACTTC. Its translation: CASSYSTAQETQYF.

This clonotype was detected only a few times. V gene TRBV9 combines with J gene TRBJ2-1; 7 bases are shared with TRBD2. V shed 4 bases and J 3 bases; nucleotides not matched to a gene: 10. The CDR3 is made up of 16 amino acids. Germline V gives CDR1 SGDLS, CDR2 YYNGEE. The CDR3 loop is CASSPGLAAYYNEQFF. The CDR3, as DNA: TGTGCCAGCAGCCCCGGGCTAGCGGCCTACTACAATGAGCAGTTCTTC.

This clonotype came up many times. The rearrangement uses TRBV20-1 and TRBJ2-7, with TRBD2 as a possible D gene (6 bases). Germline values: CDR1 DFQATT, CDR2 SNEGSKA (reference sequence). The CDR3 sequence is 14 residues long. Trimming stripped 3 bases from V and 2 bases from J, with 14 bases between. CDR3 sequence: CSASSPSATYEQYF. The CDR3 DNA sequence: TGCAGTGCTAGTTCCCCTAGCGCGACCTACGAGCAGTACTTC.